This is a list of T cell receptor beta chains from one sample in a study of T cell responses to AZD1222 COVID-19 vaccine. TCRdb keeps only in-frame clones here, not all; method: immunoSEQ multiplex PCR. The data show around 140,000 clones, roughly 91% seen once. The sample was peripheral blood, taken on day 0 of AZD1222 vaccination. The receptors derive from an adult in good health. Both conserved end residues are part of each CDR3. The D gene is left open where the match is weak. Size is omitted from some rows. Given values are once, few, many or a class for expanded clones.

v_call: TRBV7-9
clone_size: NA
j_call: TRBJ1-1
d_call: NA
cdr3_nt: TGTGCCAGCAGCTACGAGGGCGGGACACATCCTGAAGCTTTCTTT
cdr3_aa: CASSYEGGTHPEAFF

v_call: TRBV9
clone_size: few
j_call: TRBJ2-7
d_call: NA
cdr3_nt: TGTGCCAGCAGCGTAAGTCTAGGGTCCTGGGAGCAGTACTTC
cdr3_aa: CASSVSLGSWEQYF

v_call: TRBV5-4
clone_size: NA
j_call: TRBJ2-7
d_call: TRBD1
cdr3_nt: TGTGCCAGCAGTTTTGACAGGGCTTCGTACGAGCAGTACTTC
cdr3_aa: CASSFDRASYEQYF

v_call: TRBV5-6
clone_size: NA
j_call: TRBJ2-7
d_call: NA
cdr3_nt: TGTGCCAGCAGCCGGGGGGACAGAAGCTACGAGCAGTACTTC
cdr3_aa: CASSRGDRSYEQYF

v_call: TRBV5-6
clone_size: once
j_call: TRBJ2-5
d_call: TRBD2
cdr3_nt: TGTGCCAGCAGCTTCGGGGGGTTCCAAGAGACCCAGTACTTC
cdr3_aa: CASSFGGFQETQYF

v_call: TRBV20-1
clone_size: NA
j_call: TRBJ2-5
d_call: NA
cdr3_nt: TGCAGTGCTAGTGCATTTGAGACCCAGTACTTC
cdr3_aa: CSASAFETQYF

v_call: TRBV2
clone_size: NA
j_call: TRBJ1-5
d_call: NA
cdr3_nt: TGTGCCGGAGGGGGAGGCAATCAGCCCCAGCATTTT
cdr3_aa: CAGGGGNQPQHF

v_call: TRBV5-1
clone_size: NA
j_call: TRBJ2-5
d_call: NA
cdr3_nt: TGCGCCAGCAGCCTGGTCCAAGAGACCCAGTACTTC
cdr3_aa: CASSLVQETQYF

v_call: TRBV5-1
clone_size: NA
j_call: TRBJ2-1
d_call: NA
cdr3_nt: TGCGCCAGCAGCTTACAAGGTCGGAGCTCCTACAATGAGCAGTTCTTC
cdr3_aa: CASSLQGRSSYNEQFF

v_call: TRBV5-1
clone_size: NA
j_call: TRBJ2-3
d_call: NA
cdr3_nt: TGCGCCAGCAGACCGAGGACAGATAGCACAGATACGCAGTATTTT
cdr3_aa: CASRPRTDSTDTQYF

v_call: TRBV19
clone_size: NA
j_call: TRBJ2-1
d_call: NA
cdr3_nt: TGTGCCAGTAGAATTACAGGGAGACCAGAGCAGTTCTTC
cdr3_aa: CASRITGRPEQFF

v_call: TRBV6-5
clone_size: NA
j_call: TRBJ1-1
d_call: NA
cdr3_nt: TGTGCCAGCAGTTATGGTGGGGGTTGGACTGAAGCTTTCTTT
cdr3_aa: CASSYGGGWTEAFF

v_call: TRBV6-5
clone_size: NA
j_call: TRBJ2-1
d_call: NA
cdr3_nt: TGTGCCACCCGGACAGTCATGGTCAATGAGCAGTTCTTC
cdr3_aa: CATRTVMVNEQFF

v_call: TRBV15
clone_size: NA
j_call: TRBJ2-7
d_call: TRBD2
cdr3_nt: TGTGCCACCAGCAGAGATCGTAGCGGGAAGGGCTACGAGCAGTACTTC
cdr3_aa: CATSRDRSGKGYEQYF

v_call: TRBV5-8
clone_size: NA
j_call: TRBJ1-6
d_call: TRBD1
cdr3_nt: TGTGCCAGCAGCTTGGGGGGACAGAATAATTCACCCCTCCACTTT
cdr3_aa: CASSLGGQNNSPLHF

v_call: TRBV12-3/TRBV12-4
clone_size: once
j_call: TRBJ1-2
d_call: TRBD1
cdr3_nt: TGTGCCAGCCGGGTGGGACAGGAGGTCTACACCTTC
cdr3_aa: CASRVGQEVYTF

v_call: TRBV2
clone_size: NA
j_call: TRBJ1-1
d_call: TRBD1
cdr3_nt: TGTGCCAGCAGCTCCTCCTACGGGACAGGGGAAGAAGCTTTCTTT
cdr3_aa: CASSSSYGTGEEAFF

v_call: TRBV6-5
clone_size: NA
j_call: TRBJ2-7
d_call: TRBD2
cdr3_nt: TGTGCCAGCAGTTACCTGACTAGCGGTGAGCAGTACTTC
cdr3_aa: CASSYLTSGEQYF

v_call: TRBV2
clone_size: NA
j_call: TRBJ2-2
d_call: NA
cdr3_nt: TGTGCCAGCTGTGGGGGGGGCACCTCTAAGAAGAACACCGGGGAGCTGTTTTTT
cdr3_aa: CASCGGGTSKKNTGELFF

v_call: TRBV3-1/TRBV3-2
clone_size: NA
j_call: TRBJ2-7
d_call: NA
cdr3_nt: TGTGCCAGCAGCCAAGCCCCCGGGTCCTCCTACGAGCAGTACTTC
cdr3_aa: CASSQAPGSSYEQYF

v_call: TRBV10-2
clone_size: NA
j_call: TRBJ1-6
d_call: NA
cdr3_nt: TGCGCCAGCAGTGAGCCGTTCCCCTCCTATAATTCACCCCTCCACTTT
cdr3_aa: CASSEPFPSYNSPLHF

v_call: TRBV5-8
clone_size: once
j_call: TRBJ2-7
d_call: TRBD1
cdr3_nt: TGTGCCAGCAGTTGGACAGGGTACGAGCAGTACTTC
cdr3_aa: CASSWTGYEQYF

v_call: TRBV7-2
clone_size: NA
j_call: TRBJ1-5
d_call: NA
cdr3_nt: TGTGCCAGCAGCTTAGTCTCAGCCAATAGCAATCAGCCCCAGCATTTT
cdr3_aa: CASSLVSANSNQPQHF

v_call: TRBV5-1
clone_size: NA
j_call: TRBJ2-5
d_call: NA
cdr3_nt: TGCGCCAGCAGCTTGGCCACAGGGACCCAGTACTTC
cdr3_aa: CASSLATGTQYF

v_call: TRBV5-4
clone_size: NA
j_call: TRBJ1-1
d_call: NA
cdr3_nt: TGTGCCAGCGAAAGGTTGGGCATCGCTGAAGCTTTCTTT
cdr3_aa: CASERLGIAEAFF

v_call: TRBV5-6
clone_size: NA
j_call: TRBJ2-7
d_call: NA
cdr3_nt: TGTGCCAGCAGCTCCGGCGTCCGGGAAGACTTC
cdr3_aa: CASSSGVREDF

v_call: TRBV23-1
clone_size: NA
j_call: TRBJ1-4
d_call: NA
cdr3_nt: TGCGCCAGCCCCGCTTTTGCCCTGGTGGGGTGGAGCCGGGGGCAGGTTGAAAAACTGTTTTTT
cdr3_aa: CASPAFALVGWSRGQVEKLFF

v_call: TRBV11-3
clone_size: once
j_call: TRBJ2-6
d_call: NA
cdr3_nt: TGTGCCAGCAGCTCCCCGGGGGGCTCCGGGGCCAACGTCCTGACTTTC
cdr3_aa: CASSSPGGSGANVLTF

v_call: TRBV30
clone_size: NA
j_call: TRBJ1-4
d_call: TRBD1
cdr3_nt: TGTGCCTGGAGTGCCCCGCGATTGGACAGGGTTGAAAAACTGTTTTTT
cdr3_aa: CAWSAPRLDRVEKLFF

v_call: TRBV6-5
clone_size: few
j_call: TRBJ2-7
d_call: NA
cdr3_nt: TGTGCCAGCAGAGCTAGAAATTACGAGCAGTACTTC
cdr3_aa: CASRARNYEQYF

v_call: TRBV7-3
clone_size: NA
j_call: TRBJ2-5
d_call: TRBD2
cdr3_nt: TGTGCCAGCAGCTTAAATCAGCGGGGCCTAACCCAAGAGACCCAGTACTTC
cdr3_aa: CASSLNQRGLTQETQYF

v_call: TRBV2
clone_size: NA
j_call: TRBJ1-2
d_call: NA
cdr3_nt: TGTGCCAGCATCAGGTACTATGGCTACACCTTC
cdr3_aa: CASIRYYGYTF

v_call: TRBV11-3
clone_size: NA
j_call: TRBJ2-1
d_call: NA
cdr3_nt: TGTGCCAGCAGCCGCAAGGGGGGATTGGCAGACAATGAGCAGTTCTTC
cdr3_aa: CASSRKGGLADNEQFF

v_call: TRBV28
clone_size: NA
j_call: TRBJ1-2
d_call: NA
cdr3_nt: TGTGCCAGCAGTTTAGAGGGAGTGAACTATGGCTACACCTTC
cdr3_aa: CASSLEGVNYGYTF

v_call: TRBV6-1
clone_size: NA
j_call: TRBJ2-7
d_call: TRBD1
cdr3_nt: TGTGCCAGCAGTGAACAAGGGACAGGCTTCTACGAGCAGTACTTC
cdr3_aa: CASSEQGTGFYEQYF

v_call: TRBV7-9
clone_size: NA
j_call: TRBJ2-7
d_call: NA
cdr3_nt: TGTGCCAGCAGCCCTATCTCCTCCTACGAGCAGTACTTC
cdr3_aa: CASSPISSYEQYF

v_call: TRBV11-3
clone_size: NA
j_call: TRBJ2-3
d_call: NA
cdr3_nt: TGTGCCAGCAGCCACTGGGGGCAGGGCACAGATACGCAGTATTTT
cdr3_aa: CASSHWGQGTDTQYF

v_call: TRBV5-1
clone_size: NA
j_call: TRBJ1-3
d_call: NA
cdr3_nt: TGCGCCAGCAGGATCGGACTTAGCTCTGGAAACACCATATATTTT
cdr3_aa: CASRIGLSSGNTIYF

v_call: TRBV7-9
clone_size: NA
j_call: TRBJ2-5
d_call: NA
cdr3_nt: TGTGCCAGCAGCTACCCCGGGGAGACCCAGTACTTC
cdr3_aa: CASSYPGETQYF

v_call: TRBV19
clone_size: NA
j_call: TRBJ2-7
d_call: TRBD1
cdr3_nt: TGTGCCAGTAGAGCCACAGGGGGATGGGAGCAGTACTTC
cdr3_aa: CASRATGGWEQYF

v_call: TRBV12-5
clone_size: NA
j_call: TRBJ1-1
d_call: TRBD1
cdr3_nt: TGTGCTAGTGGTCCGACGGGACAGGGGATCGCTGAAGCTTTCTTT
cdr3_aa: CASGPTGQGIAEAFF

v_call: TRBV25-1
clone_size: NA
j_call: TRBJ2-5
d_call: NA
cdr3_nt: TGTGCCAGCAGTGAATTCAGGGTCCAAGAGACCCAGTACTTC
cdr3_aa: CASSEFRVQETQYF

v_call: TRBV19
clone_size: NA
j_call: TRBJ1-4
d_call: NA
cdr3_nt: TGTGCCAGTAGTCAAGTACAGGAAGGGGATGAAAAACTGTTTTTT
cdr3_aa: CASSQVQEGDEKLFF

v_call: TRBV2
clone_size: NA
j_call: TRBJ1-5
d_call: NA
cdr3_nt: TGTGCCAGCAGCCAGGCGAGGGGGGCCGGTCAGCCCCAGCATTTT
cdr3_aa: CASSQARGAGQPQHF

v_call: TRBV11-2
clone_size: NA
j_call: TRBJ1-1
d_call: TRBD1
cdr3_nt: TGTGCCAGCAGCTCCGTGGGGACAGAGAACACTGAAGCTTTCTTT
cdr3_aa: CASSSVGTENTEAFF

v_call: TRBV4-3
clone_size: NA
j_call: TRBJ1-6
d_call: TRBD1
cdr3_nt: TGCGCCAGCAGCCAAATCGGACAGGGTCTAAATTCACCCCTCCACTTT
cdr3_aa: CASSQIGQGLNSPLHF

v_call: TRBV28
clone_size: NA
j_call: TRBJ1-6
d_call: NA
cdr3_nt: TGTGCCAGCAGTCCCCACGGACAGCTCTATAATTCACCCCTCCACTTT
cdr3_aa: CASSPHGQLYNSPLHF

v_call: TRBV27
clone_size: NA
j_call: TRBJ1-5
d_call: NA
cdr3_nt: TGTGCCAGCAGTTTTCTTAATCAGCCCCAGCATTTT
cdr3_aa: CASSFLNQPQHF

v_call: TRBV11-2
clone_size: few
j_call: TRBJ2-6
d_call: NA
cdr3_nt: TGTGCCAGCAGCTTAATGCAGACTGGGGCCAACGTCCTGACTTTC
cdr3_aa: CASSLMQTGANVLTF

v_call: TRBV27
clone_size: once
j_call: TRBJ1-1
d_call: NA
cdr3_nt: TGTGCCAGCAGTTTTGGAGGCACGAACACTGAAGCTTTCTTT
cdr3_aa: CASSFGGTNTEAFF

v_call: TRBV15
clone_size: NA
j_call: TRBJ1-4
d_call: NA
cdr3_nt: TGTGCCACCAGCAGAGATGGGGGTCGGGAACTGTTTTTT
cdr3_aa: CATSRDGGRELFF

v_call: TRBV7-2
clone_size: NA
j_call: TRBJ2-7
d_call: TRBD1
cdr3_nt: TGTGCCAGCAGCTTATACTGGGGGACAGACCCCACTTACGAGCAGTACTTC
cdr3_aa: CASSLYWGTDPTYEQYF

v_call: TRBV15
clone_size: NA
j_call: TRBJ1-2
d_call: NA
cdr3_nt: TGTGCCACCAGCAGAGATGGCCTAACCGAGGCCTATGGCTACACCTTC
cdr3_aa: CATSRDGLTEAYGYTF